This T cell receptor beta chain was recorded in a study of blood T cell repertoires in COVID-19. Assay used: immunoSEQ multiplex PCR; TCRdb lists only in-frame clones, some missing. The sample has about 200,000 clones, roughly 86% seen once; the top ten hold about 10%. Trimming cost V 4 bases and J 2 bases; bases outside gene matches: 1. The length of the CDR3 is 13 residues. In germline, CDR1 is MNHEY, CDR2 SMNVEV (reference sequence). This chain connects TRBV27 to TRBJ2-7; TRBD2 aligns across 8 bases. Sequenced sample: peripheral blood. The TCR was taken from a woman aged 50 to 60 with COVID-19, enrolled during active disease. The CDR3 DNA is TGTGCCAGCAGTTCCGGGGGGGCCTACGAGCAGTACTTC. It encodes CASSSGGAYEQYF.